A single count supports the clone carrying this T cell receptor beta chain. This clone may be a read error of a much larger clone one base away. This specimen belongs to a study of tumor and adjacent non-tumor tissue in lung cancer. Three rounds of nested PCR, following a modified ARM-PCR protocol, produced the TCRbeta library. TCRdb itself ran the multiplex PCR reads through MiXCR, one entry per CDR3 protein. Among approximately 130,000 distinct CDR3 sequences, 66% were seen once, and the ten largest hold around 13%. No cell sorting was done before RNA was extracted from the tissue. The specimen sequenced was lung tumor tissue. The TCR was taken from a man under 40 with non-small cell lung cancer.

CDR3 loop: CASSIWSEAFF. DNA for the CDR3: TGTGCCAGCAGCATCTGGAGTGAAGCTTTCTTT. The gene calls are TRBV5-4 and TRBJ1-1, with D uncertain. V was shortened by 4 bases and J by 7 bases, with 8 bases between the two germline ends. Per germline, CDR1 SGHNT and CDR2 YYREEE (reference sequence). The CDR3 spans 11 residues.